What follows are 26 T cell receptor beta chains derived from one specimen sequenced in a study of tumor-infiltrating lymphocytes in primary liver carcinoma. cDNA specific to TCR beta was made from 500 ng of total RNA, with a constant-region primer employed for priming. Modified slightly, ARM-PCR produced TCR beta libraries over three nested multiplex PCR rounds. The first two PCR rounds used TRBV1-TRBV30 primers with a Cbeta primer, nine to ten cycles each. Using its own MiXCR run on the multiplex PCR reads, TCRdb lists one record per CDR3 protein. The sample has some 55,000 distinct CDR3 sequences; over 70% are singletons. It was from roughly 20-30 mg of unsorted bulk tissue that RNA and DNA were co-extracted. The sample taken for sequencing was liver tumor tissue from sampling region 2. Subset denoted: tumor region T2, inferior pole. Source of these receptors: a man in his forties with primary liver carcinoma and hepatitis B virus infection.

On this clonotype: Since the CDR3 does not end with the conserved phenylalanine or tryptophan, this likely comes from a read error. The gene calls are TRBV11-2 and TRBJ2-7; 10 bases align to TRBD2. CDR3 length: 18 amino acids. V trimming: 2 bases; J trimming: 4 bases; junction bases outside the gene matches: 14. Germline CDR1 SGHAT, CDR2 FQNNGV. The CDR3 reads CASSLSVGLAEGEYEQYI. CDR3 DNA sequence: TGTGCCAGCAGCTTATCTGTTGGACTAGCGGAAGGGGAGTACGAGCAGTACATC.

The rearrangement links TRBV2 to TRBJ1-5; unclear D gene. V was clipped by 7 bases and J by 2 bases, with 12 bases between them. This CDR3 is 14 amino acids long. Per germline, CDR1 SNHLY and CDR2 FYNNEI. In DNA form, the CDR3 reads TGTGCCAGCATGAGTGCTTATTGCAATCAGCCCCAGCATTTT. As protein: CASMSAYCNQPQHF.

Concerning this clonotype: The junction differs from germline at one of its ends, possibly a read error. The rearrangement links TRBV29-1 to TRBJ2-7, with a weak D call TRBD2 (5 bases). This CDR3 has 13 residues. Germline V gene lookup returns CDR1 SQVTM and CDR2 ANQGSEA. The CDR3 DNA reads TGCAGCGTCAACAGCGGTGGACTGAACGAGCAGTGCTTC. Translated: CSVNSGGLNEQCF.

The V gene is TRBV11-2, the J gene TRBJ2-1, with TRBD2 matching over 8 bases. Germline-derived CDR1 and CDR2 are SGHAT and FQNNGV. The CDR3 length is 18 residues. V was pared by 5 bases and J by 3 bases, with 15 bases of the junction left unmatched. For the CDR3, the DNA is TGTGCCAGCAGCATGGGACGGGGACAAGCGGGAGACTACAATGAGCAGTTCTTC. Translation: CASSMGRGQAGDYNEQFF.

This clonotype was seen once. Germline and junction disagree at one end, which may indicate a read error. The genes are TRBV4-1 and TRBJ2-2; D is uncertain. CDR1 and CDR2 (germline): MGHRA, YSYEKL. CDR3 length equals 16 residues. The CDR3 region is CASSHWRGVNIGQLFF. The CDR3 nucleotides read TGCGCCAGCAGCCACTGGAGAGGTGTGAACATCGGGCAGCTGTTTTTT.

Turning to this clonotype: One end of the junction fails to match germline, which may point to a read error. The chain carries TRBV4-1 and TRBJ2-7; D not resolved. The CDR3 sequence is 13 residues long. CDR1 is MGHRA and CDR2 is YSYEKL in the germline V gene. In DNA, the CDR3 is TGCGCCTGCAGCCGAGCCGGAGCTAACGAGCAGAACTTC. This sequence encodes CACSRAGANEQNF.

About this clonotype itself: One junction end does not reproduce the germline sequence, and a read error may be involved. The rearrangement uses TRBV30 and TRBJ1-1; D may be TRBD1 (6 bases). The CDR3 consists of 13 residues. In germline, CDR1 is GTSNPN, CDR2 SVGIG (reference sequence). The CDR3 DNA reads as TGTGCCTGGAGGGGGGGCTCATACACTGGAGCTTTCTTT. This codes for CAWRGGSYTGAFF.

In its sample, this clonotype was seen once. As the CDR3 is not closed by the conserved phenylalanine or tryptophan, this likely results from a read error. The chain links TRBV11-2 to TRBJ2-7; D gene unclear. The CDR3 totals 14 residues. From germline, CDR1 is SGHAT and CDR2 FQNNGV. CDR3 sequence: CAISLQLTSYEQYL. DNA of the CDR3: TGTGCCATCAGCCTACAACTTACTTCCTACGAGCAGTACTTA.

This clonotype has a handful of counts. An end of the junction differs from the germline gene, which may be a read error. This chain joins TRBV11-2 and TRBJ2-7; possibly TRBD1 or TRBD2 for D (5 bases each). This CDR3 region has 13 residues. Germline values: CDR1 SGHAT, CDR2 FQNNGV. This CDR3 is CAGSLFGAREQYF. CDR3 DNA: TGTGCCGGCAGCTTATTCGGGGCGAGAGAGCAGTACTTC.

About this clonotype itself: Germline is not matched at one junction end, which may reflect a read error. The chain joins TRBV12-3 or TRBV12-4 to TRBJ2-7; D uncertain. The CDR3 has 14 residues. CDR3 residues: CDSSTQNWAYEQYF. CDR3 DNA sequence: TGTGACAGCAGTACCCAAAACTGGGCCTACGAGCAGTACTTC.

This clonotype appeared once. Here the CDR3 omits its conserved ending phenylalanine or tryptophan, so a read error is the likely source. The V call is TRBV4-2, the J call TRBJ2-7, with a tentative D call TRBD2 (6 bases). V dropped 0 bases and J dropped 1 base, with 10 bases sitting between them. Looked up from germline, CDR1 is LGHNA and CDR2 is YNFKEQ. The length of the CDR3 is 15 residues. The CDR3: CASSQELAGSYEQYL. CDR3 sequence (DNA): TGTGCCAGCAGCCAAGAACTAGCAGGATCCTACGAGCAGTACCTC.

The V call is TRBV6-5, the J call TRBJ2-1, with 11 positions matching TRBD2. The CDR3 runs to 16 residues. The germline V gene has CDR1 MNHEY and CDR2 SVGAGI. The V segment lost 2 bases and the J segment 7 bases; nucleotides outside the gene matches: 7. CDR3: CASSYTELAGGNEQFF. The CDR3 DNA follows: TGTGCCAGCAGTTACACGGAGCTAGCGGGGGGTAATGAGCAGTTCTTC.

About this clonotype: The CDR3 ends on some other residue instead of the conserved phenylalanine or tryptophan, so this is likely a read error. The gene calls are TRBV11-2 and TRBJ2-3; TRBD2 agrees at 7 bases. This CDR3 spans 15 amino acids. Germline V gives CDR1 SGHAT, CDR2 FQNNGV. CDR3 nucleotides: TGCCCCAGCAGGTTACGGGAGGTTGGCACAGATACGCAGTATTGT. Translating gives CPSRLREVGTDTQYC.

A note on this clonotype: This could be a read error, since a much larger clone is one nucleotide away. The genes are TRBV7-9 and TRBJ2-2; D ambiguous. Per the germline V gene, CDR1 is SEHNR and CDR2 is FQNEAQ (reference sequence). The length of the CDR3 is 14 residues. This CDR3 reads CAGSLTTSTGELFF. For the CDR3, the DNA is TGTGCCGGCAGCTTAACAACGAGCACCGGGGAGCTGTTTTTT.

In regard to this clonotype: The germline gene is not matched at one end of the junction; a read error may be the cause. The chain has TRBV5-4 and TRBJ2-5; 10 bases agree with TRBD2. The CDR3 totals 16 residues. Germline assignment: CDR1 SGHNT and CDR2 YYREEE (reference sequence). The CDR3 sequence is CASSTISGRLQDTQYF. The CDR3 DNA reads as TGTGCCAGCAGCACCATTAGCGGGAGGCTTCAAGATACCCAGTACTTC.

With regard to this clonotype: At one boundary the junction diverges from the germline segment, which might be a read error. This chain uses TRBV5-1 with TRBJ2-1; TRBD2 might be the D (7 bases). This CDR3 contains 16 residues. In germline, CDR1 is SGHRS, CDR2 YFSETQ. CDR3 nucleotides: TGCGCCAGCAGCTGGACCAGAGGGAGGGGGTACAATGGGCAGTTCTTC. It codes for CASSWTRGRGYNGQFF.

This sequence joins TRBV29-1 and TRBJ2-1; tentative D call: TRBD2 (5 bases). V was trimmed by 7 bases and J by 6 bases, leaving 19 bases between them. Per the germline V gene, CDR1 is SQVTM and CDR2 is ANQGSEA. The CDR3 is 14 residues long. CDR3 loop: CSGHSERALNEQFF. The CDR3 DNA reads TGCAGCGGACATAGCGAGAGGGCCCTCAATGAGCAGTTCTTC.

On this clonotype: The junction differs from germline at one of its ends, possibly a read error. The rearrangement joins TRBV29-1 to TRBJ2-1; unclear D gene. In germline, CDR1 is SQVTM, CDR2 ANQGSEA. This CDR3 has 16 residues. Written as DNA, the CDR3 is TGCAGCGTTGAATGGGGTAGGATTAGATCATACAATGAGCAGTTTTTC. Translation: CSVEWGRIRSYNEQFF.

The V gene is TRBV11-2, the J gene TRBJ1-3, with D possibly TRBD1 on 5 matching bases. The V gene lost 5 bases and the J gene lost 5 bases, with 13 bases spanning the gap. CDR3 size: 14 residues. CDR1 and CDR2 (germline): SGHAT, FQNNGV. The CDR3 loop is CASSMGGNRNTIYF. CDR3 sequence (DNA): TGTGCCAGCAGCATGGGGGGGAATAGAAACACCATATATTTT.

This clonotype was detected only a few times. The chain couples TRBV24-1 to TRBJ2-3; no clear D gene. Germline V gene lookup returns CDR1 KGHDR and CDR2 SFDVKD. V lost 3 bases, J lost 0 bases, and 15 bases lay in between. The CDR3 loop spans 17 amino acids. The DNA of the CDR3 is TGTGCCACCAGTGATCCCGGGCGGCCCTTTAGCACAGATACGCAGTATTTT. Translation: CATSDPGRPFSTDTQYF.

As to this clonotype: Just one base apart from a much larger clone, this may be a read error. The chain uses TRBV24-1 and TRBJ2-5, with TRBD2 matching 7 bases. The CDR3 spans 14 residues. Germline CDR1 KGHDR, CDR2 SFDVKD. The CDR3 coding sequence is TGTACCACCAGTGAAGTGAGCGGGACAGAGACCCAGTACTTC. Protein: CTTSEVSGTETQYF.

With regard to this clonotype: This clone may be a read error of a much larger clone one base away. V gene TRBV7-9 combines with J gene TRBJ1-1; the D gene is possibly TRBD1 (5 bases). The CDR3 loop spans 14 amino acids. Germline V gene sequence: CDR1 SEHNR, CDR2 FQNEAQ (reference sequence). CDR3 protein: CASSFRVLNSEAFF. The CDR3 DNA reads TGTGCCAGCAGCTTCAGGGTTCTGAACTCTGAAGCTTTCTTT.

The CDR3 protein is CASSYSVGGDNYGYTF. The DNA for the CDR3 is TGTGCCAGCAGTTACTCTGTAGGGGGCGATAACTATGGCTACACCTTC. This chain links TRBV6-6 with TRBJ1-2; 7 positions match TRBD1. V lost 0 bases, J lost 1 base, and 5 bases stayed unmatched. There are 16 residues in the CDR3. Germline V lookup: CDR1 MNHNY, CDR2 SVGAGI (reference sequence).

In this sample, this clonotype turned up many times. Here the CDR3 DNA reads TGTGCCAGCAGCTTTAGAGTGGGGGAGCTGTTTTTT. It yields the protein CASSFRVGELFF. This chain links TRBV7-8 with TRBJ2-2, with D uncertain. The CDR3 is 12 residues long. Germline-derived CDR1 and CDR2 are SGHVS and FQNEAQ. The V gene lost 3 bases and the J gene lost 8 bases, with 7 bases spanning the gap.

About this clonotype itself: Its ends do not fully match the called genes, so a read error is possible. This chain connects TRBV12-3 or TRBV12-4 to TRBJ2-7; D may be TRBD2 (6 bases). This CDR3 has 14 amino acids. The CDR3 sequence is CVSSPGTVSNEQYF. The CDR3 bases are TGTGTCAGCAGTCCTGGGACTGTCTCCAACGAGCAGTACTTC.

The V gene is TRBV6-1, the J gene TRBJ1-1; D gene unclear. Trimming stripped 6 bases from V and 1 base from J, with 9 bases between. The germline V gene encodes CDR1 MNHNS and CDR2 SASEGT. The CDR3 length is 13 residues. CDR3 DNA: TGTGCCAGCAGAAGGGTAGGGAACACTGAAGCTTTCTTT. It translates to CASRRVGNTEAFF.